This T cell receptor beta chain was retrieved from a study of response to subunit inactivated influenza vaccine (dated by TCRdb to 2017 to 2018). About the investigation overall: To follow how T cells responded to a trivalent subunit inactivated influenza vaccine, the researchers relied on deep quantitative profiling of the T cell receptor repertoire. What the authors observed across the whole study: It was suggested by the authors that each seasonal influenza vaccination may recruit only a limited number of new T cells.

Libraries came from RT-PCR. The run used an Illumina HiSeq 2500. TCRdb redid the processing of the public reads, applying fastp at Q25 and MiXCR, and retained in-frame beta chains. Records with the same CDR3 protein are collapsed into one entry carrying the most frequent genes and DNA. This sample comprises 650,000 to 800,000 distinct CDR3 sequences, approximately 15% of them detected only once. The ten largest clones take up around 6.5% of the sample. Relative to germline, V is 4 bases shorter and J is 3 bases shorter, with 3 bases between their ends. Spanning cysteine to phenylalanine, the CDR3 consists of 11 amino acids. The only DNA kept is the CDR3, 33 bases in frame from the first base. CDR1 SQVTM and CDR2 ANQGSEA are derived from the germline V gene. Details on this clonotype: Its antigen target is currently unknown. No clone much larger than this one lies a single base away; base qualities are absent.

Here the sequenced sample was PBMCs from blood, taken less than 15 days before vaccination. The receptor chain draws on TRBV29-1 and TRBJ2-2, with the D gene not clear enough to name. The sequence derives from a man aged 50-60 years who received an inactivated influenza vaccine. Donor details come from another sample of the same person, matched by shared clones. The CDR3 region reads CSVADTGELFF. The DNA sequence is TGCAGCGTTGCCGACACCGGGGAGCTGTTTTTT.